This TCR beta chain emerged from a study of CD8 T cells in ankylosing spondylitis. Whole-study findings and limits: A motif in TCR beta, a set of under 10 highly homologous variants, appeared characteristic of ankylosing spondylitis blood. Clones linked with disease were CD8+ and fairly uncommon in the peripheral blood.

Making use of molecular barcodes, quantitative 5'-RACE generated TCR beta libraries. TCRdb fed the 5' RACE reads into MiXCR, producing one record per CDR3 protein. Here the sample spans 390,000 or so distinct CDR3 sequences, approximately 20% being singletons. V lost 3 bases, J lost 2 bases, and 11 bases lay in between. This CDR3 region has 15 residues. Per the germline V gene, CDR1 is SEHNR and CDR2 is FQNEAQ (reference sequence). This clonotype was counted ten times or more. Antigen specificity is unknown. Sequences were obtained from blood, either unsorted or a sorted T cell fraction (not recorded which). The sequence derives from a male donor with ankylosing spondylitis. J is TRBJ2-1 and V is TRBV7-9; TRBD2 is a possible D gene (5 bases). The DNA for the CDR3 is TGTGCCAGCAGCTTCGGTGGGAGTCCCTACAATGAGCAGTTCTTC. As protein: CASSFGGSPYNEQFF.